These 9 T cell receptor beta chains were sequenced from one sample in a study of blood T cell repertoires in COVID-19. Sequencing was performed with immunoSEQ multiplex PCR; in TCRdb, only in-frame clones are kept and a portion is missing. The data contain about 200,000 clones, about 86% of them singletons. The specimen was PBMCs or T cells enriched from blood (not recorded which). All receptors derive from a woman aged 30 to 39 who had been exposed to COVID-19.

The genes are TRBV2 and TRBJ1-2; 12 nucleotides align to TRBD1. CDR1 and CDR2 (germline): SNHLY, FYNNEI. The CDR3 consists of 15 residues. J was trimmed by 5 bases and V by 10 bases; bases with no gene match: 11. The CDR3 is CATPGQGALSYGYTF. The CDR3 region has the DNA TGTGCCACCCCGGGACAGGGGGCCCTTTCATATGGCTACACCTTC.

CDR3 sequence reads: CASSIAGGPVYEQFF. CDR3 in DNA: TGTGCCAGCAGCATAGCGGGGGGGCCGGTCTATGAGCAGTTCTTC. This chain uses TRBV6-4 with TRBJ2-1, with 11 positions matching TRBD2. The CDR3 consists of 15 residues. V lost 6 bases to trimming and J lost 8 bases; unmatched junction nucleotides: 9. Germline V gene sequence: CDR1 MRHNA, CDR2 SNTAGT.

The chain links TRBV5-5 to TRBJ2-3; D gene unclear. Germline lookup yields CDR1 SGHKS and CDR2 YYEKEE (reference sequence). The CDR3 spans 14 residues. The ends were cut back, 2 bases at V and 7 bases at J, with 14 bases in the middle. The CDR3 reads CASSFGAPGNTQYF. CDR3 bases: TGTGCCAGCAGCTTTGGCGCCCCGGGTAATACGCAGTATTTT. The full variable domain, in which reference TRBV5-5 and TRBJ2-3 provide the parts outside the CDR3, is DAGVTQSPTHLIKTRGQQVTLRCSPISGHKSVSWYQQVLGQGPQFIFQYYEKEERGRGNFPDRFSARQFPNYSSELNVNALLLGDSALYLCASSFGAPGNTQYFGPGTRLTVL.

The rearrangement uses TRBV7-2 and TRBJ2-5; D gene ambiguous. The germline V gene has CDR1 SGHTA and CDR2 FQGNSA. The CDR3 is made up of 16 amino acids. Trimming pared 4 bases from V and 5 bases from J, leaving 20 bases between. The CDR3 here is CASSSALSLSVETQYF. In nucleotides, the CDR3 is TGTGCCAGCAGCTCCGCCCTTAGCTTGTCGGTGGAGACCCAGTACTTC. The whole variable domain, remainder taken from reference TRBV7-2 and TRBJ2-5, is GAGVSQSPSNKVTEKGKDVELRCDPISGHTALYWYRQSLGQGLEFLIYFQGNSAPDKSGLPSDRFSAERTGGSVSTLTIQRTQQEDSAVYLCASSSALSLSVETQYFGPGTRLLVL.

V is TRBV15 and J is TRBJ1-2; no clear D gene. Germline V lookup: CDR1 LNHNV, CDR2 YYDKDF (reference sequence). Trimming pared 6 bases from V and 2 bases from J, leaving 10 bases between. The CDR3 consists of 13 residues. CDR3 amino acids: CATRPQTNYGYTF. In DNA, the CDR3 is TGTGCCACCAGGCCCCAGACAAACTATGGCTACACCTTC.

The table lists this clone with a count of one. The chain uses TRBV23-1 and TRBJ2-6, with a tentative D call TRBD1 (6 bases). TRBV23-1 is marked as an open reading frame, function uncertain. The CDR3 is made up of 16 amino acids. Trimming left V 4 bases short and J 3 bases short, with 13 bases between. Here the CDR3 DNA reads TGCGCCAGCAGTCGGGACATTCAAGGTGGGGCCAACGTCCTGACTTTC. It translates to CASSRDIQGGANVLTF.

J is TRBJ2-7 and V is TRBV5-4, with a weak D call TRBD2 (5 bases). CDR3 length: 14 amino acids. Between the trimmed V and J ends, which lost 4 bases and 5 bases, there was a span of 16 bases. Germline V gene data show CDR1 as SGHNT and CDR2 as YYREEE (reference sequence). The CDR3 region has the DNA TGTGCCAGCAGCCAGAGCGGCTGGATTCACGAGCAGTACTTC. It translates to CASSQSGWIHEQYF.

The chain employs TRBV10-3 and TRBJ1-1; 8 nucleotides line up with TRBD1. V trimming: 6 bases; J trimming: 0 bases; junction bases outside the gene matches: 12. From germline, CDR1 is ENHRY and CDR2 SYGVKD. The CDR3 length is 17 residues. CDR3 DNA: TGTGCCATCAGAGAAGTGACAGGGGCCACGCTGAACACTGAAGCTTTCTTT. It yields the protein CAIREVTGATLNTEAFF.

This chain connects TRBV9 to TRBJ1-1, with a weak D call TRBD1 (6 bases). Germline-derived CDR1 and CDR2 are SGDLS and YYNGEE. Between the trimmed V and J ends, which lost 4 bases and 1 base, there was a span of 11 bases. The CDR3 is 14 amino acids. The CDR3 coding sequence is TGTGCCAGCAGCCCTCAGACAGGGAACACTGAAGCTTTCTTT. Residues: CASSPQTGNTEAFF.